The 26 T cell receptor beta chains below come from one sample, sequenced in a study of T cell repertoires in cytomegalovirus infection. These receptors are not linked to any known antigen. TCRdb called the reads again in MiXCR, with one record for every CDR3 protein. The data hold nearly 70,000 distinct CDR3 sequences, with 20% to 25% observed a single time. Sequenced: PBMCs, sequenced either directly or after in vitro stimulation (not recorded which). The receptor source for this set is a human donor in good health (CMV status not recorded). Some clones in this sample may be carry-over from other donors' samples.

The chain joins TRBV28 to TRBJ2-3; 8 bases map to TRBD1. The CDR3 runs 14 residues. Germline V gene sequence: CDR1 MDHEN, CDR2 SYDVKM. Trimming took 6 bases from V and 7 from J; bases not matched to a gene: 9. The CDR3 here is CASSQTGVGYTQYF. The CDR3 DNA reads TGTGCCAGCAGCCAGACAGGGGTTGGTTATACGCAGTATTTT.

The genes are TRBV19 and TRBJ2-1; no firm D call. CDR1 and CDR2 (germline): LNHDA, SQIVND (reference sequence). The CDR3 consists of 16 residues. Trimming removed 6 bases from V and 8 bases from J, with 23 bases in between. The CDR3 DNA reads TGTGCCAGTAGCAAGAGACGTACTCTTTGGACGGATGAGCAGTTCTTC. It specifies CASSKRRTLWTDEQFF.

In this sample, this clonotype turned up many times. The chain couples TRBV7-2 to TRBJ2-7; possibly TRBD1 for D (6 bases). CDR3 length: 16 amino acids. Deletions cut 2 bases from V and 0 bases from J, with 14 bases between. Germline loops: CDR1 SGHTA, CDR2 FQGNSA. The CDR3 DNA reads TGTGCCAGCAGCTTAAGCCAGGGGACATTCTCCTACGAGCAGTACTTC. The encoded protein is CASSLSQGTFSYEQYF.

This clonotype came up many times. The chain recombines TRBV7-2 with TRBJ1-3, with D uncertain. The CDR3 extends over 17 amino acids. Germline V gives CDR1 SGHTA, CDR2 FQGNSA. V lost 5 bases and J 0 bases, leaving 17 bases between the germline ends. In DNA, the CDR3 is TGTGCCAGCAGCGGCCTAAAGGGCGAGGTCTCTGGAAACACCATATATTTT. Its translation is CASSGLKGEVSGNTIYF.

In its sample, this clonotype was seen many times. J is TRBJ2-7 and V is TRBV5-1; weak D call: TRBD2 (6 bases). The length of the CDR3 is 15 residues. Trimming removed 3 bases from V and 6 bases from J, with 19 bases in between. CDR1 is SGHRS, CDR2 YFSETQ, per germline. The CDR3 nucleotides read TGCGCCAGCAGCTCCGACCCTGGTAGGGGAGGCGAGCAGTACTTC. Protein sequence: CASSSDPGRGGEQYF.

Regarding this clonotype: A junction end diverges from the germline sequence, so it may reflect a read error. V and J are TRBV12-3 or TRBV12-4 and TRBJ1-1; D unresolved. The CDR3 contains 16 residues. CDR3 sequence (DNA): TGTGCCAGCAGTTTAGGAGGCCAGTTAGTGAACACTGAAGCTTACTTT. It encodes CASSLGGQLVNTEAYF.

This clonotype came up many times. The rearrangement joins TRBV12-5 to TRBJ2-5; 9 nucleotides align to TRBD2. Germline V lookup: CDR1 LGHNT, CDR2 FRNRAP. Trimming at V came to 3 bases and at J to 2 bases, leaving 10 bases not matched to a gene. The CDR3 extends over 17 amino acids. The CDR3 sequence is CASGFGTSSSPQETQYF. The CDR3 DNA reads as TGTGCTAGTGGTTTTGGGACTAGCTCTTCGCCACAAGAGACCCAGTACTTC. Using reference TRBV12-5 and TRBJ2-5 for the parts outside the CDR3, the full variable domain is DARVTQTPRHKVTEMGQEVTMRCQPILGHNTVFWYRQTMMQGLELLAYFRNRAPLDDSGMPKDRFSAEMPDATLATLKIQPSEPRDSAVYFCASGFGTSSSPQETQYFGPGTRLLVL.

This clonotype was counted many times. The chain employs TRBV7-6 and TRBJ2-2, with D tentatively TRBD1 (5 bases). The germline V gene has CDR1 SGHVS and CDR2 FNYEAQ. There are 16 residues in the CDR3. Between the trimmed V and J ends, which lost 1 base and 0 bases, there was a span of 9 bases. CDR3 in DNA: TGTGCCAGCAGCTTAGTCAGGGCCGCGAACACCGGGGAGCTGTTTTTT. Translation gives CASSLVRAANTGELFF.

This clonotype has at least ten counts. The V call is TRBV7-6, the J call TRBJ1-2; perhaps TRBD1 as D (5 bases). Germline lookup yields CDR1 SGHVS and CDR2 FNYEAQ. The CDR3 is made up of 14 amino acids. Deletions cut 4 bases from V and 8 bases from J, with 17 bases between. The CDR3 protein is CASSSRGRDKGYTF. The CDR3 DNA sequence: TGTGCCAGCAGCTCTCGAGGCAGGGATAAAGGCTACACCTTC.

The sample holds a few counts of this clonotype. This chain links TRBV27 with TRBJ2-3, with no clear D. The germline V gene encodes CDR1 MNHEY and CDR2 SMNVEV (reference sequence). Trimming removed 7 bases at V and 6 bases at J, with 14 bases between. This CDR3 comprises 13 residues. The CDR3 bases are TGTGCCAGCACCCGCTTGGGGATGGATACGCAGTATTTT. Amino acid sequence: CASTRLGMDTQYF.

The CDR3 nucleotides are TGTGCCAGCAGCTTAAATACAGGGAGGGTTGAAGCTTTCTTT. This gives the protein CASSLNTGRVEAFF. This chain joins TRBV7-8 and TRBJ1-1; a possible D gene is TRBD1 (6 bases). Germline loops: CDR1 SGHVS, CDR2 FQNEAQ. CDR3 length equals 14 residues. V was trimmed by 2 bases and J by 7 bases, leaving 14 bases between them. Looking up the rest from reference TRBV7-8 and TRBJ1-1 gives the full variable domain: GAGVSQSPRYKVAKRGQDVALRCDPISGHVSLFWYQQALGQGPEFLTYFQNEAQLDKSGLPSDRFFAERPEGSVSTLKIQRTQQEDSAVYLCASSLNTGRVEAFFGQGTRLTVV.

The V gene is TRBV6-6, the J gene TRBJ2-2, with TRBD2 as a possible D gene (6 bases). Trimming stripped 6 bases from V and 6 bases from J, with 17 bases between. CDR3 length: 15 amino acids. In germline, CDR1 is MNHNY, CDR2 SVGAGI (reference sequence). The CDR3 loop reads CASSLSPGGAGELFF. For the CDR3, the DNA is TGTGCCAGCAGCCTGAGCCCCGGCGGGGCCGGGGAGCTGTTTTTT.

The CDR3 region has the DNA TGTGCCAGCAGTGATGGCGGGAGCTCCTACAATGAGCAGTTCTTC. Translating it yields CASSDGGSSYNEQFF. V is TRBV2 and J is TRBJ2-1, with 7 bases matching TRBD2. CDR1 is SNHLY and CDR2 is FYNNEI in the germline V gene. This CDR3 comprises 15 residues. The V gene end was trimmed by 3 bases and the J gene end by 0 bases; junction bases not matched to a gene: 2.

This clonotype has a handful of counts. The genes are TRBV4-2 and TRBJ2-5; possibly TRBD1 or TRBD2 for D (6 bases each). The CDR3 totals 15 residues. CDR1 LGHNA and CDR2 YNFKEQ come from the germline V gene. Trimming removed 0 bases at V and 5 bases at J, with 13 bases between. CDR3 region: CASSQDGGLGETQYF. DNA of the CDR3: TGTGCCAGCAGCCAAGATGGGGGGCTGGGGGAGACCCAGTACTTC.

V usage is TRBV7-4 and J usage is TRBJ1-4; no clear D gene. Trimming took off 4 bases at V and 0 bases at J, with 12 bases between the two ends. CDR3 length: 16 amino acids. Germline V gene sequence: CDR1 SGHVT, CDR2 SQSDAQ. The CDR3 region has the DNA TGTGCCAGCAGCTCCCCTCCTCAAGCAACTAATGAAAAACTGTTTTTT. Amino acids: CASSSPPQATNEKLFF.

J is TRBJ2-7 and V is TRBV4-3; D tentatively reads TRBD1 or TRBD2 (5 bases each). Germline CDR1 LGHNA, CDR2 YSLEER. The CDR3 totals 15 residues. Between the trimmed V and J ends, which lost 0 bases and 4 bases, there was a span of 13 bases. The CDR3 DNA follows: TGCGCCAGCAGCCAAGATTCCGGGACCGGATACGAGCAGTACTTC. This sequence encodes CASSQDSGTGYEQYF.

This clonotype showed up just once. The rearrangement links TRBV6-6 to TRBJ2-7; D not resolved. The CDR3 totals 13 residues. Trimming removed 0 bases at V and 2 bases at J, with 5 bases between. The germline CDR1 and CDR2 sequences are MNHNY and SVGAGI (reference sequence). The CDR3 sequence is CASSYSRAYEQYV. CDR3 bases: TGTGCCAGCAGTTACTCTCGGGCCTACGAGCAGTACGTC.

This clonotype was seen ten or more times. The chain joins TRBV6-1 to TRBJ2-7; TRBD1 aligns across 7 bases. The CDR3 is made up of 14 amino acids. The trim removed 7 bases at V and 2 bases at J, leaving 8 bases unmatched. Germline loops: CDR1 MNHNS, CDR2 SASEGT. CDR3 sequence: CASKRDRLPYEQYV. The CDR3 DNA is TGTGCCAGCAAACGGGACAGATTGCCCTACGAGCAGTACGTC.

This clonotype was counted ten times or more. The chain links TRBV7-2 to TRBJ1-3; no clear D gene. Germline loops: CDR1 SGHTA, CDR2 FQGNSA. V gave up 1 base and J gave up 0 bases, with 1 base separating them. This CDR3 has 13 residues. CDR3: CASSLGSGNTIYF. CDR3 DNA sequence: TGTGCCAGCAGCTTAGGCTCTGGAAACACCATATATTTT.

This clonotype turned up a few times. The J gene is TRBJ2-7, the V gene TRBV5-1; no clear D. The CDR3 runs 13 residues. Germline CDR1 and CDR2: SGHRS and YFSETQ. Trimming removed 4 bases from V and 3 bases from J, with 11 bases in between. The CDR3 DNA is TGCGCCAGCAGCCCACTCGCAAGCTACGAGCAGTACTTC. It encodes CASSPLASYEQYF.

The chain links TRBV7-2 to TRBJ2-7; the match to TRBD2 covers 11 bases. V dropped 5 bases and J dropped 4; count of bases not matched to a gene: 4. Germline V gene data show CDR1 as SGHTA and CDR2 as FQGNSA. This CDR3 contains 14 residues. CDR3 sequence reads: CASSPRTSGYEQYF. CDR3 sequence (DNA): TGTGCCAGCAGCCCGCGGACTAGCGGGTACGAGCAGTACTTC.

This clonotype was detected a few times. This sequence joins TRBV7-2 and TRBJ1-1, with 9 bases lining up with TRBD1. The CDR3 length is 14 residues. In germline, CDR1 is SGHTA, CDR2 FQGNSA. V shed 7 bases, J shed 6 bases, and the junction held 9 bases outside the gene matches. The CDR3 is CASTPTGGASEAFF. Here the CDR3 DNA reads TGTGCCAGCACCCCTACAGGGGGCGCTTCTGAAGCTTTCTTT.

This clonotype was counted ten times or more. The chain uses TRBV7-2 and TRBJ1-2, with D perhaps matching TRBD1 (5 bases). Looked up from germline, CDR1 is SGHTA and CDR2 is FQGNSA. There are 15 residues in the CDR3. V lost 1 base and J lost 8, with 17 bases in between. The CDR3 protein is CASSLGGEGALGYTF. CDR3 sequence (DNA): TGTGCCAGCAGCTTAGGGGGGGAAGGCGCCTTAGGCTACACCTTC.

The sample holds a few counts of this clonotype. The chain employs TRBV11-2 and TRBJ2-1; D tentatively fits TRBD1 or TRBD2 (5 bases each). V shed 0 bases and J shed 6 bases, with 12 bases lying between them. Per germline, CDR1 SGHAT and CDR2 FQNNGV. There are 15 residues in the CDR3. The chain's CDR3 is CASSLDLGVINEQFF. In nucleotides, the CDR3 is TGTGCCAGCAGCTTAGATTTGGGGGTGATCAATGAGCAGTTCTTC. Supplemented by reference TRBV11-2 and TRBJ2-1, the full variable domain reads EAGVAQSPRYKIIEKRQSVAFWCNPISGHATLYWYQQILGQGPKLLIQFQNNGVVDDSQLPKDRFSAERLKGVDSTLKIQPAKLEDSAVYLCASSLDLGVINEQFFGPGTRLTVL.

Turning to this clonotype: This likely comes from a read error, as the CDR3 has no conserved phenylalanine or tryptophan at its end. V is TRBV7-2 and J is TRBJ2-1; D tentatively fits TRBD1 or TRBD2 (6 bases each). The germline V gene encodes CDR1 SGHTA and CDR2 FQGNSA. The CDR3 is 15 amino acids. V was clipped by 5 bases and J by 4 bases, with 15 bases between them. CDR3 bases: TGTGCCAGCAGCCCTGGGGGGCTAGCTTACAATGAGCAGTTCTCC. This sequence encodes CASSPGGLAYNEQFS.

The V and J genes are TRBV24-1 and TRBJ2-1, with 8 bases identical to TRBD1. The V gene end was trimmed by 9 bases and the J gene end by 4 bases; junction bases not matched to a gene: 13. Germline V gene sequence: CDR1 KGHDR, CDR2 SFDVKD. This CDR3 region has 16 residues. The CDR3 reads CATGSGGQGWYNEQFF. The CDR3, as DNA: TGTGCCACCGGATCCGGAGGACAGGGATGGTACAATGAGCAGTTCTTC.